The sequence of this TCR beta chain was determined in a study of blood T cell repertoires in COVID-19. The overall study: Nucleic acid was either cDNA or gDNA, and it came from T cells, B-cell-depleted T cells, or PBMCs.

Those enrolled, adults aged roughly 18 to 95 years, came from 24 US areas. Participant-reported clinical history was the basis for cohort assignment. The germline CDR1 and CDR2 sequences are LNHNV and YYDKDF (reference sequence). The CDR3 covers 15 residues. V gave up 0 bases and J gave up 3 bases, with 12 bases separating them. Original methodology: Reference gene primer amplification gave estimated nucleated cell counts. Data came from immunoSEQ multiplex PCR; TCRdb stores just in-frame clones and leaves some out. That table is the source of V, J and clone size, and D and trimming were worked out from the DNA. The top ten hold 2% to 3% of the sample, which has under 350,000 clones, over 85% seen once.

The TCR sequence derives from a man in his sixties who had recovered from COVID-19. The specimen was PBMCs or T cells enriched from blood (not recorded which). This chain joins TRBV15 and TRBJ2-7, with D perhaps matching TRBD2 (6 bases). The DNA of the CDR3 is TGTGCCACCAGCAGAGATCTGGGGGGAATCTACGAGCAGTACTTC. Translation: CATSRDLGGIYEQYF.